This is a list of T cell receptor beta chains from one sample in a study of blood T cell repertoires in COVID-19. Only in-frame clones appear in the TCRdb table, and some are missing; sequencing was by immunoSEQ multiplex PCR. The repertoire consists of about 100,000 clones, with around three quarters occurring once and the leading ten covering about 8.4%. Sequences were obtained from peripheral blood. These receptors were obtained from a middle-aged man who had recovered from COVID-19. CDR3s include the opening cysteine and the closing phenylalanine or tryptophan. The D gene is left open where the match is weak. Where a row states a size, it is once, few, many or the class of an expanded clone; other rows omit it.

J	size	V	D	DNA	CDR3
TRBJ2-7	NA	TRBV19	NA	TGTGCCAGTAGTATCGCGACAGGAACATCCTACGAGCAGTACTTC	CASSIATGTSYEQYF
TRBJ2-5	NA	TRBV5-6	TRBD1	TGTGCCAGCAGCTGGGGCGCAGGGGGTCGCGAGACCCAGTACTTC	CASSWGAGGRETQYF
TRBJ1-5	NA	TRBV11-2	NA	TGTGCCAGCAGCCAGGACGTGGCGGGGAGACCCCAGCATTTT	CASSQDVAGRPQHF
TRBJ1-2	once	TRBV15	TRBD1	TGTGCCACCAGCAGGACAGACAGGGGCCGCGGCTATGGCTACACCTTC	CATSRTDRGRGYGYTF
TRBJ1-1	NA	TRBV7-9	NA	TGTGCCAGCAGCTTAGAGGGCGGGGGCACTGAAGCTTTCTTT	CASSLEGGGTEAFF
TRBJ2-3	NA	TRBV12-5	NA	TGTGCTAGTGGTGCCCAGACTAGTTTCCGCGCAGATACGCAGTATTTT	CASGAQTSFRADTQYF
TRBJ2-5	NA	TRBV11-3	NA	TGTGCCAGCAGCTTGGGGCCTCAAGAGACCCAGTACTTC	CASSLGPQETQYF
TRBJ1-6	once	TRBV12-3/TRBV12-4	NA	TGTGCCAGCAGTTTAGGGGATTCAGGGACCCTCCACTTT	CASSLGDSGTLHF
TRBJ2-5	once	TRBV5-1	TRBD1	TGCGCCAGCAGCCTGTCAGGGGGAGAGACCCAGTACTTC	CASSLSGGETQYF
TRBJ1-3	NA	TRBV9	NA	TGTGCCAGCAGCGTAAGCGGGGCATCTGGAAACACCATATATTTT	CASSVSGASGNTIYF
TRBJ1-1	NA	TRBV19	NA	TGTGCCAGTAGTACCCAGGGTACGAGCACTGAAGCTTTCTTT	CASSTQGTSTEAFF
TRBJ2-2	NA	TRBV19	TRBD2	TGTGCCAGTAGTGCGGCTAGCGGGAGAGGTACCGGGGAGCTGTTTTTT	CASSAASGRGTGELFF
TRBJ1-5	NA	TRBV7-3	NA	TGTGCCAGCAGCTTATGGGCTGGATGGCCCCAGCATTTT	CASSLWAGWPQHF
TRBJ1-2	NA	TRBV12-3/TRBV12-4	TRBD1	TGTGCCAGCAGTCCCACAGGGGGCGATGGCTACACCTTC	CASSPTGGDGYTF
TRBJ2-7	NA	TRBV7-8	NA	TGTGCCAGCAGCCCTCGATCTCGGGGGTTCTACGAGCAGTACTTC	CASSPRSRGFYEQYF
TRBJ1-2	NA	TRBV6-6	NA	TGTGCCAGCAGCATAGGAGGGGAGGGGGACTATGGCTACACCTTC	CASSIGGEGDYGYTF
TRBJ2-1	NA	TRBV5-6	TRBD2	TGTGCCACCGGGAGACTAGCGGGAGGATTGAGTTATAATGAGCAGTTCTTC	CATGRLAGGLSYNEQFF
TRBJ1-2	NA	TRBV12-3/TRBV12-4	NA	TGTGCCAGCAGTTTACGACAAGGCTATGGCTACACCTTC	CASSLRQGYGYTF
TRBJ1-2	NA	TRBV12-3/TRBV12-4	NA	TGTGCCAGCAGTTTCGTCGGGAACTATGGCTACACCTTC	CASSFVGNYGYTF
TRBJ2-5	NA	TRBV9	TRBD2	TGTGCCAGCAGCGCAACTAGCGAACGAGAGACCCAGTACTTC	CASSATSERETQYF
TRBJ1-5	NA	TRBV19	NA	TGTGCCAGTGGACCGGGACACAGAAATAGCAATCAGCCCCAGCATTTT	CASGPGHRNSNQPQHF
TRBJ2-3	once	TRBV7-2	TRBD2	TGTGCCAGCAGCTTGACTATGGGACTAGCGGGAGCAGATACGCAGTATTTT	CASSLTMGLAGADTQYF
TRBJ1-6	NA	TRBV7-2	NA	TGTGCCAGCAGCTTATATCAGGCCCAGACGTCACCCCTCCACTTT	CASSLYQAQTSPLHF
TRBJ2-3	NA	TRBV9	TRBD2	TGTGCCAGCAGCGTAGCAGGGAGGGGCACAGATACGCAGTATTTT	CASSVAGRGTDTQYF
TRBJ2-3	NA	TRBV20-1	TRBD1	TGCAGTGCTCTCAGGGGGGATACGCAGTATTTT	CSALRGDTQYF
TRBJ2-1	NA	TRBV4-2	NA	TGTGCCAGCAGCCTCCTATACGCAACCTACAATGAGCAGTTCTTC	CASSLLYATYNEQFF
TRBJ1-1	NA	TRBV10-3	NA	TGTGCCATCAGTCAACAGGGTTTGAACACTGAAGCTTTCTTT	CAISQQGLNTEAFF
TRBJ1-4	NA	TRBV6-1	NA	TGTGCCAGCAGTGAAGCGGGAGATGGCCCACTGTTTTTT	CASSEAGDGPLFF
TRBJ2-7	NA	TRBV7-2	NA	TGTGCCAGCAGCTTTAACGCAGGGAAGGGCTACGAGCAGTACTTC	CASSFNAGKGYEQYF
TRBJ2-1	NA	TRBV29-1	NA	TGCAGCGTTCAGGTGTATTACAATGAGCAGTTCTTC	CSVQVYYNEQFF
TRBJ1-3	NA	TRBV19	NA	TGTGCCAGTAGCACACAGTCTGGAAACACCATATATTTT	CASSTQSGNTIYF
TRBJ1-1	NA	TRBV30	NA	TGTGCCTGGAGTGTAGGCGGGAACACTGAAGCTTTCTTT	CAWSVGGNTEAFF
TRBJ1-4	NA	TRBV4-3	TRBD1	TGCGCCAGCAGCCAAGGACAGGGTAAAGAAAAACTGTTTTTT	CASSQGQGKEKLFF
TRBJ2-7	NA	TRBV7-8	NA	TGTGCCAGCAGCTTAGTTGGTGCGCCCTCTACCTACGAGCAGTACTTC	CASSLVGAPSTYEQYF
TRBJ2-2	NA	TRBV4-2	TRBD2	TGTGCCAGCAGCCTACTAGCGGGAGGCCCCCTGGAGCTGTTTTTT	CASSLLAGGPLELFF
TRBJ2-1	few	TRBV10-3	TRBD1	TGTGCCATCAGTGAGTCGGGACAGGGAGGTACGAGTGAGCAGTTCTTC	CAISESGQGGTSEQFF
TRBJ2-3	NA	TRBV25-1	TRBD2	TGTGCCAGCAGTTTAGCGGGGGACCAAGATACGCAGTATTTT	CASSLAGDQDTQYF
TRBJ1-3	NA	TRBV5-5	NA	TGTGCCAGCCTTCCGGGGGGGATAGGAAACACCATATATTTT	CASLPGGIGNTIYF
TRBJ2-7	NA	TRBV7-9	NA	TGTGCCAGCAGCTTAATAGGGGCGAGCGACGAGCAGTACTTC	CASSLIGASDEQYF
TRBJ1-1	NA	TRBV11-1	TRBD1	TGTGCCAGCAGCTTGGACAGGGGCGGTAGGGCTTTCTTT	CASSLDRGGRAFF
TRBJ2-1	once	TRBV6-2/TRBV6-3	TRBD2	TGTGCCAGCAGTAGACTAGCGGGACGGAATGAGCAGTTCTTC	CASSRLAGRNEQFF
TRBJ1-5	NA	TRBV7-2	NA	TGTGCCAGCAGCTTAGGGACTATTTCTGAGCCCCAGCATTTT	CASSLGTISEPQHF
TRBJ2-1	NA	TRBV4-1	TRBD2	TGCGCCAGCAGCTCTCCTACTAGCGGGGGGCGGAATGAGCAGTTCTTC	CASSSPTSGGRNEQFF
TRBJ2-4	NA	TRBV3-1/TRBV3-2	TRBD2	TGTGCCAGCAGTCCAGTCACTAGCGGAAACATTCAGTACTTC	CASSPVTSGNIQYF
TRBJ2-2	NA	TRBV24-1	NA	TGTGCCACTTCTCGTCCGGGGTTAGGTGTGGAGCTGTTTTTT	CATSRPGLGVELFF
TRBJ2-2	NA	TRBV9	NA	TGTGCCAGCAGCGTAGATTTACGGGGCACCGGGGAGCTGTTTTTT	CASSVDLRGTGELFF
TRBJ2-5	NA	TRBV6-6	NA	TGTGCCAGCAGTAAGACAGGCCACGAGACCCAGTACTTC	CASSKTGHETQYF
TRBJ1-5	once	TRBV19	NA	TGTGCCAGTAGTATAGTTGGGAGATGGGATCAGCCCCAGCATTTT	CASSIVGRWDQPQHF
TRBJ2-7	NA	TRBV12-3/TRBV12-4	TRBD2	TGTGCCAGCAGTCGGACTAGGCACGAGCAGTACTTC	CASSRTRHEQYF
TRBJ2-7	NA	TRBV5-1	TRBD1	TGCGCCAGCAGCGTGCGACCCTGGACAGGGGGCGCATACGAGCAGTACTTC	CASSVRPWTGGAYEQYF
TRBJ1-4	NA	TRBV11-2	NA	TGTGCCAGCAGCCTAAGGTCAGGGGTCAATGAAAAACTGTTTTTT	CASSLRSGVNEKLFF